The 25 T cell receptor beta chains below were found in one sample sequenced in a study of cytomegalovirus exposure and HLA in healthy donors. This PCR relied on a set of 60 Vbeta primers and 13 Jbeta primers. TCRdb's table, derived via immunoSEQ multiplex PCR, lists solely in-frame clones and lacks some. The sample includes about 57,000 clones, around 84% seen only once; the top ten take around 6%. The sequencing sample was made of PBMCs. These receptor sequences come from a male donor in good health and CMV-seronegative.

The genes are TRBV9 and TRBJ1-1; 8 nucleotides match TRBD1. The germline V gene has CDR1 SGDLS and CDR2 YYNGEE. The trim removed 0 bases at V and 2 bases at J, leaving 3 bases unmatched. This CDR3 is 15 amino acids long. The CDR3 protein is CASSVGAGGNTEAFF. CDR3 in DNA: TGTGCCAGCAGCGTAGGCGCAGGGGGCAACACTGAAGCTTTCTTT.

This sequence joins TRBV4-1 and TRBJ1-1, with 10 nucleotides matching TRBD1. V dropped 4 bases and J dropped 8; count of bases not matched to a gene: 7. The CDR3 is made up of 14 amino acids. CDR1 MGHRA and CDR2 YSYEKL come from the germline V gene. CDR3 region: CASSRRQGAGEAFF. Here the CDR3 DNA reads TGCGCCAGCAGCCGGCGACAGGGGGCGGGGGAAGCTTTCTTT.

The chain combines TRBV5-4 with TRBJ2-5; 10 bases align to TRBD1. The germline CDR1 and CDR2 sequences are SGHNT and YYREEE (reference sequence). The CDR3 is made up of 15 amino acids. V lost 4 bases, J lost 3 bases, and 6 bases stayed unmatched. CDR3 sequence (DNA): TGTGCCAGCAGCATGACAGGACAGGGGGAAGAGACCCAGTACTTC. Protein sequence: CASSMTGQGEETQYF.

The CDR3 reads CASSSPGLDPANTGELFF. Written as DNA, the CDR3 is TGTGCCAGCAGCTCCCCCGGACTAGACCCCGCGAACACCGGGGAGCTGTTTTTT. V is TRBV5-4 and J is TRBJ2-2; 7 bases align to TRBD2. The CDR3 runs 18 residues. J was trimmed by 0 bases and V by 3 bases; bases with no gene match: 11. The germline CDR1 and CDR2 sequences are SGHNT and YYREEE (reference sequence).

The gene calls are TRBV12-5 and TRBJ1-5; weak D call: TRBD1 (6 bases). This CDR3 is 16 amino acids long. Germline CDR1 LGHNT, CDR2 FRNRAP. V dropped 1 base and J dropped 3 bases, with 13 bases sitting between them. The CDR3 loop reads CASGLGGEGDNQPQHF. CDR3 coding DNA: TGTGCTAGTGGTTTGGGAGGGGAGGGGGACAATCAGCCCCAGCATTTT.

The V and J genes are TRBV7-3 and TRBJ2-1; 16 nucleotides align to TRBD2. V shed 6 bases and J 10 bases; nucleotides not matched to a gene: 12. CDR3 length: 17 amino acids. Germline values: CDR1 SGHTA, CDR2 FQGTGA. This chain's CDR3 is CASSSTGTSGGVGEQFF. The CDR3 nucleotides read TGTGCCAGCAGTTCCACCGGGACTAGCGGGGGGGTAGGAGAGCAGTTCTTC.

This clone was found a few times. The chain joins TRBV4-1 to TRBJ2-5; 7 bases align to TRBD2. The end of the DNA fits TRBJ2-7 better, so the J call may be wrong. CDR1 and CDR2 from the germline V gene are MGHRA and YSYEKL. The CDR3 has 17 amino acids. DNA for the CDR3: TGCGCCAGCAGCCAAGTCCCTGGGGGAGGGATCTCCTACGAGCAGTACTTC. It translates to CASSQVPGGGISYEQYF.

The chain uses TRBV29-1 and TRBJ1-4; D unresolved. V lost 5 bases and J lost 5, with 9 bases in between. CDR1 is SQVTM, CDR2 ANQGSEA, per germline. This CDR3 has 12 amino acids. Here the CDR3 DNA reads TGCAGCGTTCCAGGCAGCAATGAAAAACTGTTTTTT. Its translation: CSVPGSNEKLFF. The full variable domain, completed using reference TRBV29-1 and TRBJ1-4, is SAVISQKPSRDICQRGTSLTIQCQVDSQVTMMFWYRQQPGQSLTLIATANQGSEATYESGFVIDKFPISRPNLTFSTLTVSNMSPEDSSIYLCSVPGSNEKLFFGSGTQLSVL.

The chain employs TRBV6-5 and TRBJ1-2; D is unresolved. Germline V gene data show CDR1 as MNHEY and CDR2 as SVGAGI. This CDR3 comprises 14 residues. Deletions cut 2 bases from V and 5 bases from J, with 12 bases between. The CDR3 DNA follows: TGTGCCAGCAGTTACGGTGGCCCTCCTTATGGCTACACCTTC. It translates to CASSYGGPPYGYTF.

The chain has TRBV19 and TRBJ1-2, with a tentative D call TRBD1 (5 bases). The CDR3 length is 14 residues. The V and J ends lost 7 bases and 4 bases respectively, with 16 bases between them. Germline V CDR1 and CDR2: LNHDA, SQIVND (reference sequence). The CDR3 spells CASNIQGMVYGYTF. Here the CDR3 DNA reads TGTGCCAGTAATATTCAGGGTATGGTCTATGGCTACACCTTC. Drawing the rest from reference TRBV19 and TRBJ1-2, the complete variable domain is DGGITQSPKYLFRKEGQNVTLSCEQNLNHDAMYWYRQDPGQGLRLIYYSQIVNDFQKGDIAEGYSVSREKKESFPLTVTSAQKNPTAFYLCASNIQGMVYGYTFGSGTRLTVV.

CDR3 DNA: TGTGCCAGCAGCTTACAGGGGACCGATGGCTACACCTTC. It is translated as CASSLQGTDGYTF. The chain employs TRBV5-4 and TRBJ1-2; 7 bases agree with TRBD1. CDR1 and CDR2 (germline): SGHNT, YYREEE (reference sequence). The CDR3 covers 13 residues. Trimming took 2 bases from V and 6 from J; bases not matched to a gene: 4.

This clone has only a few counts. The chain combines TRBV7-2 with TRBJ1-4; D is uncertain. The CDR3 covers 16 residues. The ends were cut back, 2 bases at V and 6 bases at J, with 16 bases in the middle. Germline CDR1 reads SGHTA; CDR2 reads FQGNSA. In nucleotides, the CDR3 is TGTGCCAGCAGCTTACGTATTGGAACAGCCGATGAAAAACTGTTTTTT. Its protein is CASSLRIGTADEKLFF.

This clone came up a few times. The chain recombines TRBV11-2 with TRBJ1-2, with 9 nucleotides matching TRBD1. After removal of 1 base from V and 8 bases from J, the junction contained 2 bases not matched to a gene. Germline assignment: CDR1 SGHAT and CDR2 FQNNGV. The CDR3 runs to 13 residues. CDR3 coding DNA: TGTGCCAGCAGCTTAGGGACAGGGGACGGCTACACCTTC. It encodes CASSLGTGDGYTF.

The count of this clone is one. The rearrangement joins TRBV9 to TRBJ1-1; maybe TRBD1 (6 bases). V lost 6 bases and J lost 1, with 10 bases in between. CDR3 length equals 13 residues. Per germline, CDR1 SGDLS and CDR2 YYNGEE. The CDR3 bases are TGTGCCAGCACATCGACAGGGAACACTGAAGCTTTCTTT. Protein: CASTSTGNTEAFF.

This clone was detected a few times. The V call is TRBV5-6, the J call TRBJ2-5, with 7 bases matching TRBD1. CDR1 is SGHDT and CDR2 is YYEEEE in the germline V gene. The CDR3 is 14 residues long. The junction had 8 bases not matched to a gene; V was cut back by 4 bases and J by 5 bases. The CDR3 spells CASSQTGSAETQYF. CDR3 in DNA: TGTGCCAGCAGCCAGACAGGGAGCGCGGAGACCCAGTACTTC.

This chain links TRBV5-1 with TRBJ2-3; TRBD2 matches at 7 bases. CDR1 SGHRS and CDR2 YFSETQ come from the germline V gene. V lost 7 bases and J lost 2; bases outside the gene matches: 7. This CDR3 is built from 14 residues. As DNA, the CDR3 is TGCGCCAGCCAACTAGCGCAGACCACAGATACGCAGTATTTT. Translation gives CASQLAQTTDTQYF.

V usage is TRBV19 and J usage is TRBJ2-2; TRBD1 aligns across 12 bases. Trimming removed 8 bases from V and 4 bases from J; junction bases left unmatched: 8. Germline CDR1 LNHDA, CDR2 SQIVND (reference sequence). CDR3 length: 16 amino acids. CDR3 DNA: TGTGCCAGTCGCCGGGGACAGGGGGCTTTCACCGGGGAGCTGTTTTTT. Protein: CASRRGQGAFTGELFF.

The chain has TRBV30 and TRBJ2-5, with 9 bases matching TRBD2. The CDR3 runs 14 residues. Germline assignment: CDR1 GTSNPN and CDR2 SVGIG (reference sequence). The V gene end was trimmed by 4 bases and the J gene end by 1 base; junction bases not matched to a gene: 4. CDR3 nucleotides: TGTGCCTGGATGGCTAGCGGGGCCCAAGAGACCCAGTACTTC. It yields the protein CAWMASGAQETQYF.

CDR3: CAISEEGPNYGYTF. The CDR3 bases are TGTGCCATCAGTGAGGAGGGCCCAAACTATGGCTACACCTTC. V is TRBV10-3 and J is TRBJ1-2; D call uncertain. The CDR3 sequence is 14 residues long. V was trimmed by 2 bases and J by 2 bases, leaving 9 bases between them. From germline, CDR1 is ENHRY and CDR2 SYGVKD.

The rearrangement uses TRBV9 and TRBJ1-2; TRBD1 matches at 8 bases. Trimming removed 0 bases from V and 2 bases from J; junction bases left unmatched: 0. This CDR3 has 14 amino acids. Germline values: CDR1 SGDLS, CDR2 YYNGEE. CDR3 nucleotide sequence: TGTGCCAGCAGCGTAGGGACAGGGAACTATGGCTACACCTTC. It is translated as CASSVGTGNYGYTF.

V and J are TRBV19 and TRBJ1-3; 7 positions agree with TRBD1. CDR1 is LNHDA and CDR2 is SQIVND in the germline V gene (reference sequence). The length of the CDR3 is 14 residues. V was pared by 3 bases and J by 3 bases, with 2 bases of the junction left unmatched. The CDR3 here is CASSIDRVGNTIYF. CDR3 nucleotide sequence: TGTGCCAGTAGTATCGACAGGGTTGGAAACACCATATATTTT.

The V call is TRBV14, the J call TRBJ2-7, with unresolved D. The CDR3 spans 14 residues. The ends were cut back, 2 bases at V and 1 base at J, with 9 bases in the middle. Germline CDR1 and CDR2: SGHDN and FVKESK. The CDR3 nucleotides are TGTGCCAGCAGCCAACTCTACCGTTCCTACGAGCAGTACTTC. Its protein product is CASSQLYRSYEQYF.

The chain recombines TRBV7-2 with TRBJ2-7; 12 nucleotides agree with TRBD2. CDR1 is SGHTA and CDR2 is FQGNSA in the germline V gene. V lost 5 bases and J lost 3; bases outside the gene matches: 5. CDR3 length: 15 amino acids. CDR3: CASSRLAGGFYEQYF. In DNA, the CDR3 is TGTGCCAGCAGCCGTCTAGCGGGGGGGTTCTACGAGCAGTACTTC.

This chain links TRBV12-5 with TRBJ2-3; 10 bases agree with TRBD2. Germline values: CDR1 LGHNT, CDR2 FRNRAP. Trimming at V came to 7 bases and at J to 5 bases, leaving 9 bases not matched to a gene. The CDR3 contains 15 residues. The CDR3 DNA is TGTGCTAGTGTCCAGGGGAGCGGGGGGGTAGATACGCAGTATTTT. It codes for CASVQGSGGVDTQYF.

A note on this clone: Within the sample, other DNA sequences also encode this same CDR3. The chain links TRBV6-5 to TRBJ1-3; D unclear. CDR1 is MNHEY and CDR2 is SVGAGI in the germline V gene. The CDR3 spans 13 residues. V was pared by 0 bases and J by 4 bases, with 4 bases between. This chain's CDR3 is CASSYSRGNTIYF. The CDR3 region has the DNA TGTGCCAGCAGTTACTCGAGGGGAAACACCATATATTTT.